These 21 T cell receptor beta chains share one sample of origin, sequenced in a study of OX40 agonist ivuxolimab in advanced cancers. Measured with immunoSEQ multiplex PCR; TCRdb has only the in-frame clones, and not every one. The table shows about 48,000 clones, with 83% occurring only once. The material was CD4+ or CD8+ T cells sorted from blood, obtained in a trial of the OX40 agonist ivuxolimab. Source of these receptors: an adult with an advanced solid tumor such as melanoma, head and neck, liver or kidney cancer.

The rearrangement links TRBV15 to TRBJ2-2, with a tentative D call TRBD1 (6 bases). There are 18 residues in the CDR3. Per germline, CDR1 LNHNV and CDR2 YYDKDF (reference sequence). V dropped 5 bases and J dropped 6 bases, with 25 bases sitting between them. Here the CDR3 reads CATSGLRPLEGGPGELFF. The CDR3 bases are TGTGCCACCAGCGGCCTTAGACCCTTAGAAGGGGGACCCGGGGAGCTGTTTTTT. The variable domain in full, with the rest retrieved from reference TRBV15 and TRBJ2-2, is DAMVIQNPRYQVTQFGKPVTLSCSQTLNHNVMYWYQQKSSQAPKLLFHYYDKDFNNEADTPDNFQSRRPNTSFCFLDIRSPGLGDTAMYLCATSGLRPLEGGPGELFFGEGSRLTVL.

The chain carries TRBV29-1 and TRBJ2-1, with TRBD2 matching 14 bases. CDR1 SQVTM and CDR2 ANQGSEA come from the germline V gene. The CDR3 length is 16 residues. Unmatched junction bases numbered 8, after V lost 6 bases and J lost 4 bases. CDR3 loop: CSVAGTSGGRYNEQFF. The CDR3 coding sequence is TGCAGCGTGGCCGGGACTAGCGGGGGTCGGTACAATGAGCAGTTCTTC.

The V gene is TRBV9, the J gene TRBJ1-1; D is ambiguous. The CDR3 sequence is 14 residues long. With 2 bases removed from V and 1 base from J, the gap between germline ends came to 9 bases. Germline V gene sequence: CDR1 SGDLS, CDR2 YYNGEE. The CDR3 coding sequence is TGTGCCAGCAGCGTGACCGGGGAGAACACTGAAGCTTTCTTT. Amino acids: CASSVTGENTEAFF.

The gene calls are TRBV5-4 and TRBJ2-2; tentatively, D is TRBD2 (5 bases). V gave up 4 bases and J gave up 1 base, with 14 bases separating them. Germline assignment: CDR1 SGHNT and CDR2 YYREEE (reference sequence). The CDR3 covers 16 residues. The CDR3 DNA reads TGTGCCAGCAGCACCCCCGGCGGGCGGAACACCGGGGAGCTGTTTTTT. It encodes CASSTPGGRNTGELFF.

DNA of the CDR3: TGTGCCAGCGGCTCATACGAGACTAGCACTCAAAACATTCAGTACTTC. This gives the protein CASGSYETSTQNIQYF. The chain uses TRBV6-6 and TRBJ2-4, with 7 positions matching TRBD2. Per the germline V gene, CDR1 is MNHNY and CDR2 is SVGAGI (reference sequence). V dropped 8 bases and J dropped 5; count of bases not matched to a gene: 15. CDR3 length equals 16 residues.

The chain links TRBV29-1 to TRBJ2-7; tentatively, D is TRBD1 or TRBD2 (5 bases each). The CDR3 is 13 amino acids. The ends were cut back, 4 bases at V and 2 bases at J, with 12 bases in the middle. Germline V lookup: CDR1 SQVTM, CDR2 ANQGSEA. The CDR3 reads CSVGETGPYEQYF. In nucleotides, the CDR3 is TGCAGCGTTGGGGAGACGGGGCCCTACGAGCAGTACTTC.

The chain is built from TRBV19 and TRBJ1-5, with D uncertain. Per the germline V gene, CDR1 is LNHDA and CDR2 is SQIVND (reference sequence). CDR3 size: 13 residues. Trimming removed 5 bases from V and 1 base from J, with 6 bases in between. The CDR3 region is CASSDVSNQPQHF. In nucleotides, the CDR3 is TGTGCCAGTAGTGACGTAAGCAATCAGCCCCAGCATTTT.

In nucleotides, the CDR3 is TGTGCCAGCAGCCCCCTGCCTAGCGGGATCGGCAATGAGCAGTTCTTC. Protein product: CASSPLPSGIGNEQFF. The chain is built from TRBV14 and TRBJ2-1; 9 bases are a match to TRBD2. In germline, CDR1 is SGHDN, CDR2 FVKESK. The CDR3 has 16 amino acids. V shed 4 bases and J 6 bases; nucleotides not matched to a gene: 10.

This chain joins TRBV6-5 and TRBJ2-7; D may be TRBD1 (5 bases). The germline gives CDR1 MNHEY, CDR2 SVGAGI. The ends were cut back, 0 bases at V and 5 bases at J, with 17 bases in the middle. The CDR3 runs to 16 residues. CDR3 nucleotide sequence: TGTGCCAGCAGTTACTCGAGGTTGCAGGGCATCAACGAGCAGTACTTC. Amino acid sequence: CASSYSRLQGINEQYF.

The chain links TRBV18 to TRBJ1-2; D gene uncertain. Germline CDR1 KGHSH, CDR2 LQKENI. V shed 2 bases and J shed 0 bases, with 4 bases lying between them. The CDR3 length is 13 residues. CDR3 residues: CASSPAANYGYTF. The DNA of the CDR3 is TGTGCCAGCTCACCAGCAGCTAACTATGGCTACACCTTC.

The J gene is TRBJ2-2, the V gene TRBV5-4; D may be TRBD1 or TRBD2 (5 bases each). This CDR3 comprises 13 residues. Trimming stripped 3 bases from V and 7 bases from J, with 10 bases between. Looked up from germline, CDR1 is SGHNT and CDR2 is YYREEE (reference sequence). The CDR3 bases are TGTGCCAGCAGCTCCGGGGCGGTCGGGGAGCTGTTTTTT. Encoded protein: CASSSGAVGELFF.

This chain connects TRBV30 to TRBJ1-6; TRBD1 might be the D (5 bases). CDR1 is GTSNPN, CDR2 SVGIG, per germline (reference sequence). The CDR3 loop spans 15 amino acids. Trimming left V 0 bases short and J 7 bases short, with 13 bases between. The CDR3 DNA reads as TGTGCCTGGAGTGTAGGGACGGGGAGGAATTCACCCCTCCACTTT. Amino acid sequence: CAWSVGTGRNSPLHF.

The CDR3 bases are TGTGCCTTGTCGCAGGTCAGGGGTCAGCCCCAGCATTTT. This sequence encodes CALSQVRGQPQHF. V and J are TRBV30 and TRBJ1-5, with D possibly TRBD1 on 6 matching bases. With 7 bases removed from V and 6 bases from J, the gap between germline ends came to 16 bases. The CDR3 consists of 13 residues. The germline V gene encodes CDR1 GTSNPN and CDR2 SVGIG (reference sequence).

The rearrangement links TRBV19 to TRBJ2-3; D not certain. V lost 7 bases and J lost 0, with 11 bases in between. Germline CDR1 is LNHDA and CDR2 is SQIVND (reference sequence). The CDR3 spans 14 residues. The CDR3 here is CASKIGASTDTQYF. Here the CDR3 DNA reads TGTGCCAGTAAGATCGGAGCTAGCACAGATACGCAGTATTTT. The full variable domain, with the rest looked up from reference TRBV19 and TRBJ2-3, is DGGITQSPKYLFRKEGQNVTLSCEQNLNHDAMYWYRQDPGQGLRLIYYSQIVNDFQKGDIAEGYSVSREKKESFPLTVTSAQKNPTAFYLCASKIGASTDTQYFGPGTRLTVL.

In its sample, this clone was seen a few times. The chain combines TRBV10-3 with TRBJ1-1; 7 nucleotides agree with TRBD1. Germline values: CDR1 ENHRY, CDR2 SYGVKD. After removal of 10 bases from V and 0 bases from J, the junction contained 8 bases not matched to a gene. CDR3 length: 14 residues. The CDR3 bases are TGTGCCACCACCCGGGACAGTTTGAACACTGAAGCTTTCTTT. Encoded protein: CATTRDSLNTEAFF.

This clone has more than one count but fewer than ten. J is TRBJ1-6 and V is TRBV6-6; D not certain. V was trimmed by 4 bases and J by 6 bases, leaving 10 bases between them. The CDR3 totals 14 residues. Germline-derived CDR1 and CDR2 are MNHNY and SVGAGI (reference sequence). CDR3 coding DNA: TGTGCCAGCAGTTTAGAACGGATTAATTCACCCCTCCACTTT. Its protein is CASSLERINSPLHF.

In nucleotides, the CDR3 is TGTGCCGGACGTTTAGGCCCCGGGGATACGCAGTATTTT. It encodes CAGRLGPGDTQYF. The chain combines TRBV2 with TRBJ2-3; D unresolved. Germline V gene sequence: CDR1 SNHLY, CDR2 FYNNEI. The germline V and J ends were trimmed by 11 bases and 6 bases, with 18 bases remaining between them. This CDR3 spans 13 amino acids. Full variable domain (missing parts from reference TRBV2 and TRBJ2-3): EPEVTQTPSHQVTQMGQEVILRCVPISNHLYFYWYRQILGQKVEFLVSFYNNEISEKSEIFDDQFSVERPDGSNFTLKIRSTKLEDSAMYFCAGRLGPGDTQYFGPGTRLTVL.

This clone was detected a few times. V and J are TRBV18 and TRBJ1-3; tentatively, D is TRBD1 (6 bases). The germline V gene encodes CDR1 KGHSH and CDR2 LQKENI. The ends were cut back, 0 bases at V and 4 bases at J, with 13 bases in the middle. The length of the CDR3 is 16 residues. This CDR3 is CASSPPGATSGNTIYF. CDR3 nucleotide sequence: TGTGCCAGCTCACCACCGGGGGCGACGTCCGGAAACACCATATATTTT.

The chain is built from TRBV7-2 and TRBJ1-4, with unresolved D. V was clipped by 1 base and J by 0 bases, with 9 bases between them. This CDR3 has 16 amino acids. CDR1 and CDR2 (germline): SGHTA, FQGNSA. CDR3 sequence reads: CASSLDPSPTNEKLFF. CDR3 bases: TGTGCCAGCAGCTTAGATCCCAGCCCAACTAATGAAAAACTGTTTTTT.

This rearrangement joins TRBV27 to TRBJ1-6; 11 bases are shared with TRBD1. Losses at the gene ends were 2 bases for V and 8 bases for J; bases not matched to a gene: 2. This CDR3 is built from 15 residues. CDR1 MNHEY and CDR2 SMNVEV come from the germline V gene (reference sequence). The CDR3 coding sequence is TGTGCCAGCAGTTTAAGGGACAGGGGGGATTCACCCCTCCACTTT. It translates to CASSLRDRGDSPLHF.

The chain employs TRBV5-1 and TRBJ2-1; 7 bases map to TRBD1. The CDR3 has 15 amino acids. Trimming at V came to 2 bases and at J to 2 bases, leaving 4 bases not matched to a gene. From germline, CDR1 is SGHRS and CDR2 YFSETQ. The CDR3 bases are TGCGCCAGCAGCTTTGGACAGGTCACCTACAATGAGCAGTTCTTC. Translating it yields CASSFGQVTYNEQFF. Using reference TRBV5-1 and TRBJ2-1 for the parts outside the CDR3, the full variable domain is KAGVTQTPRYLIKTRGQQVTLSCSPISGHRSVSWYQQTPGQGLQFLFEYFSETQRNKGNFPGRFSGRQFSNSRSEMNVSTLELGDSALYLCASSFGQVTYNEQFFGPGTRLTVL.